This T cell receptor beta chain was captured by sequencing in a study of prognosis after radiotherapy for stage I lung cancer (dated by TCRdb to 2020 to 2022). About the study as a whole: About 20 stage I NSCLC patients were enrolled in Nanjing, China, between April 2018 and 2019. Stage I lung tumors that were newly diagnosed and primary were found in 14 to 15 patients, while about five patients had oligometastatic NSCLC after surgical resection of the primary tumor. Every patient was regarded as medically inoperable, because of comorbidities in approximately 12 cases and refusal of surgery in several cases. Ages in the cohort of roughly 13 men and over 5 women ranged from about 53 to 84 years, with a median of 74. Squamous cell carcinoma histology was identified in seven patients, and adenocarcinoma histology was identified in twelve patients. Using image-guided IMRT or VMAT, SBRT was delivered in 3 to 5 fractions at a biologically effective dose of at least 100 Gy. No patient received concurrent therapy alongside SBRT. Distant metastases were developed by four of the 19 patients after SBRT, at a median of 7 months, whereas no significant progression was observed in the other 15 patients. The study profiled peripheral blood TCR beta repertoires from stage I NSCLC patients before and after stereotactic body radiotherapy and related them to distant failure. A total of roughly 38 blood samples from roughly 20 patients were sequenced, with one sample obtained before and one obtained after SBRT for each patient.

All patients had node-negative disease on CT and PET/CT, and none had a history of other malignancies or prior chemotherapy or radiotherapy. At each of the two time points, about 6 milliliters of peripheral venous blood were collected into EDTA tubes. PBMCs were isolated by Ficoll-Paque Plus density-gradient centrifugation. Right after collection, samples were kept at -80 degrees C until analysis. Turning to this clonotype: The antigen it binds to is not known. A read error is the likely source, as a far larger clone sits one nucleotide away.

Two rounds of multiplex PCR were used to amplify the TCR beta CDR3 region from genomic DNA. In the first PCR round, primers specific to each TRBV and TRBJ gene were used, and the primer sequences were filed in Chinese patent CN105087789A. Universal primers were used in the second round of PCR. The Roche High Pure PCR Template Preparation Kit was used to extract genomic DNA from the frozen PBMCs. The libraries underwent paired-end sequencing with 151 bp reads on an Illumina HiSeq 3000. On the study's bioinformatics: CutAdapt was used to remove raw reads lacking the multiplex PCR primer sequences. High-quality paired reads were merged into contigs with PEAR. MiXCR assigned TRB V, D and J gene segments to each contig by aligning to reference sequences. CDR3 sequences were clustered by base quality and sequence similarity to remove sequencing errors. Diversity was measured as Shannon entropy normalized by the natural log of productive TCR sequence number. To get clonality, Shannon entropy was divided by the natural log of the number of unique clonotypes, and that result was subtracted from one. Using the Youden index from ROC curves, the researchers picked the repertoire-metric cut-offs for progression-free survival, and all analyses were carried out in R 3.5.3. TCRdb reprocessing: public reads trimmed at Q25 with fastp, clones called with MiXCR, in-frame beta chains kept. Each CDR3 protein appears once, grouped with its most common genes and DNA. The V and J calls and clone size come from TCRdb's table, not from the authors' own analysis. Across this sample there are around 17,000 distinct CDR3 sequences, with 25% to 30% seen only once. The ten biggest clones cover approximately 32% of the sample.

The germline V gene supplies CDR1 MNHEY and CDR2 SVGAGI. Compared with germline, V lacks 6 bases and J lacks 2 bases; bases without a gene match: 7. The CDR3 measures 16 amino acids from cysteine to phenylalanine. The kept DNA is CDR3 alone, 48 bases in frame from the first base. Findings and caveats that apply to the study as a whole: Differences in TRBV and TRBJ usage frequencies by metastasis status were reportedly observed in two V genes at baseline and in several V and two J genes after SBRT. Post-SBRT Shannon entropy and its change from baseline were lower in patients who developed distant metastases; baseline Shannon entropy was not associated with metastases. No determination of tumor specificity was made for expanded TCR clones. The study was limited by the small cohort and short follow-up, and independent validation of the study findings is required. Unique TCR clone counts fell after SBRT (median 10,088 before versus several thousand after; Wilcoxon paired P=0.011). All reported P values were unadjusted for multiple comparisons.

The sample in question was PBMCs, obtained before or after stereotactic body radiation therapy (not recorded which). The chain couples TRBV6-5 to TRBJ2-1; TRBD2 aligns with 10 central bases. This TCR was recovered from a donor over 45 with non-small cell lung cancer. The CDR3 here reads CASSLYLAGAYNEQFF. The DNA sequence is as follows: TGTGCCAGCAGCCTCTATCTAGCGGGGGCCTACAATGAGCAGTTCTTC.